This T cell receptor beta chain was recorded in a study of blood T cell repertoires in COVID-19 (dated by TCRdb to 2018 to 2021). Notes on the research overall: Collaborator samples came from the United States, Italy and Spain and covered acute and convalescent phases of COVID-19. The prospective study material was composed of cDNA or gDNA derived from T cells, B-cell-depleted T cells, or PBMCs. The dataset comprised deeply sampled blood TCRbeta repertoires from subjects exposed to, actively infected with, or recovered from COVID-19. The repertoires were released in a freely available public database meant as a resource for research on the immune response to SARS-CoV-2. The samples were drawn from the first 160 participants of the ongoing ImmuneRACE study and from some 1,300 subjects provided by 6 global collaborators. Nearly every sample came with metadata listing a de-identified subject ID, COVID-19 status, age in years and sex. HLA class I and class II types, where available, came from metadata supplied by the sample provider rather than from assay-based typing. Results the study describes overall, beyond this receptor: The amount of clinical and demographic metadata varied by source and participant and was provided uncurated.

The CDR3 covers 13 residues, taking in both the cysteine and the phenylalanine. CDR3 DNA only is kept here, 39 bases in frame from base 1. V drops 5 bases and J drops 17 bases, leaving 21 bases in between. The germline V gene encodes CDR1 LNHDA and CDR2 SQIVND (reference sequence). As regards this clone: The specificity of this receptor is unknown. There are no base qualities to consult, and no much larger clone falls within one base.

TCRbeta CDR3 regions were amplified from genomic DNA using the immunoSEQ Assay, a bias-controlled multiplex PCR. The authors' pipeline ran thus. Within the assay, amplification of reference gene primers was used to estimate how many nucleated cells each sample contained. To quantify the absolute abundance of each unique TCRbeta CDR3 rearrangement, sequence reads were collapsed and filtered. Productive Simpson clonality was computed per sample as the square root of Simpson's diversity index over productive rearrangements. TCRdb mirrors the immuneACCESS table, restricted to in-frame sequences. Some clones are absent from its copies; in checked studies, under half trace to an unresolved V gene, and the reason for the others is unknown. For V, J and clone size, that table is used; D and trimming come from the DNA. In this sample the table shows approximately 390,000 clones, over 75% of which occur a single time. Of the sample, 2% to 2.5% is held by the ten largest clones.

Participants in the prospective study were aged about 18 to 100 years, lived in 20 to 30 United States geographic areas, and enrolled through a virtual design. In the prospective study, cohorts were assigned on the basis of participant-reported clinical history obtained from a screening survey and a study questionnaire. In the prospective study, mobile phlebotomists collected whole blood, serum and a nasopharyngeal or oropharyngeal swab from each participant. Additional blood draws and questionnaires over an approximately two-month period could optionally be provided by prospective study participants. Blood samples from the prospective study were shipped frozen or at room temperature prior to DNA extraction.

This clonotype originated in a woman between 35 and 50 years old with acute COVID-19. The chain is made from TRBV19 and TRBJ1-4, with TRBD1 perhaps the D gene, on 5 matching bases. The source material was PBMCs or T cells enriched from blood (not recorded which). The CDR3 region reads CASSPTPGLSPFF. The base sequence is TGTGCCAGTAGTCCGACTCCGGGACTTTCTCCTTTTTTT.